The 27 T cell receptor beta chains below were found in one sample sequenced in a study of OX40 agonist ivuxolimab in advanced cancers. Data came from immunoSEQ multiplex PCR; TCRdb stores just in-frame clones and leaves some out. The table lists some 96,000 clones, 91% of them singletons, with about 0.51% in the top ten. This material consisted of CD4+ or CD8+ T cells sorted from blood, taken in a trial of the OX40 agonist ivuxolimab. The source of these receptors is an adult with an advanced solid tumor such as melanoma, head and neck, liver or kidney cancer.

V is TRBV18 and J is TRBJ1-1; D is uncertain. Germline V gene sequence: CDR1 KGHSH, CDR2 LQKENI. CDR3 size: 15 residues. V shed 3 bases and J shed 2 bases, with 13 bases lying between them. CDR3 sequence: CASSPSLGINTEAFF. The CDR3 region has the DNA TGTGCCAGCTCACCCTCTTTGGGGATCAACACTGAAGCTTTCTTT.

The chain recombines TRBV6-6 with TRBJ1-5, with 7 bases identical to TRBD1. The CDR3 spans 14 residues. V trimming: 6 bases; J trimming: 4 bases; junction bases outside the gene matches: 6. In germline, CDR1 is MNHNY, CDR2 SVGAGI (reference sequence). The CDR3 reads CASRMTGRNQPQHF. CDR3 sequence (DNA): TGTGCCAGCAGGATGACAGGGAGGAATCAGCCCCAGCATTTT.

V and J are TRBV29-1 and TRBJ1-2; 7 positions agree with TRBD1. CDR1 and CDR2 (germline): SQVTM, ANQGSEA. The V gene end was trimmed by 7 bases and the J gene end by 6 bases; junction bases not matched to a gene: 14. The CDR3 length is 14 residues. The CDR3 sequence is CSATADREFHGYTF. The CDR3 DNA sequence: TGCAGCGCAACCGCCGACAGGGAATTTCATGGCTACACCTTC.

This clone was seen once. The V and J genes are TRBV28 and TRBJ1-2, with D possibly being TRBD1 (6 bases). The germline CDR1 and CDR2 sequences are MDHEN and SYDVKM. Between the trimmed V and J ends, which lost 7 bases and 3 bases, there was a span of 21 bases. This CDR3 contains 16 residues. The chain's CDR3 is CASNLLQGWGDYGYTF. The CDR3 coding sequence is TGTGCCAGCAACCTTTTACAGGGCTGGGGGGACTATGGCTACACCTTC.

The chain carries TRBV2 and TRBJ2-1; D is uncertain. The V gene lost 4 bases and the J gene lost 16 bases, with 14 bases spanning the gap. CDR3 length equals 11 residues. CDR1 and CDR2 (germline): SNHLY, FYNNEI. The CDR3 coding sequence is TGTGCCAGCAGTGTAGGTATCTCTGCTTTCTTC. It is translated as CASSVGISAFF. Using reference TRBV2 and TRBJ2-1 for the parts outside the CDR3, the full variable domain is EPEVTQTPSHQVTQMGQEVILRCVPISNHLYFYWYRQILGQKVEFLVSFYNNEISEKSEIFDDQFSVERPDGSNFTLKIRSTKLEDSAMYFCASSVGISAFFGPGTRLTVL.

V gene TRBV6-5 combines with J gene TRBJ2-5, with 7 positions matching TRBD1. V lost 5 bases, J lost 7 bases, and 4 bases stayed unmatched. The CDR3 loop spans 12 amino acids. In germline, CDR1 is MNHEY, CDR2 SVGAGI. The CDR3 DNA sequence: TGTGCCAGCAGTAGGGACAGCCTGACCCAGTACTTC. Amino acids: CASSRDSLTQYF.

The table lists this clone with a count of one. The chain joins TRBV5-4 to TRBJ1-1; no reliable D call. CDR1 is SGHNT, CDR2 YYREEE, per germline (reference sequence). Trimming took 3 bases from V and 6 from J, leaving 15 bases between them. The CDR3 is 14 residues long. CDR3 nucleotides: TGTGCCAGCAGCTCCCAAGCCCGGGAGTCTGAAGCTTTCTTT. This sequence encodes CASSSQARESEAFF.

CDR3 amino acids: CASSSPHRAGTDTQYF. CDR3 nucleotides: TGTGCCAGCAGTTCCCCTCACAGGGCTGGCACAGATACGCAGTATTTT. V gene TRBV28 combines with J gene TRBJ2-3; tentatively, D is TRBD1 (6 bases). The CDR3 consists of 16 residues. V lost 4 bases, J lost 1 base, and 15 bases lay in between. The germline V gene encodes CDR1 MDHEN and CDR2 SYDVKM.

The chain recombines TRBV9 with TRBJ2-2; D is perhaps TRBD1 or TRBD2 (5 bases each). This CDR3 contains 15 residues. Germline CDR1 SGDLS, CDR2 YYNGEE. Deletions cut 5 bases from V and 4 bases from J, with 15 bases between. The CDR3 loop is CASRTEGWGTGELFF. The CDR3 bases are TGTGCCAGCAGAACAGAGGGGTGGGGCACCGGGGAGCTGTTTTTT. The whole variable domain, filled in from reference TRBV9 and TRBJ2-2, reads DSGVTQTPKHLITATGQRVTLRCSPRSGDLSVYWYQQSLDQGLQFLIQYYNGEERAKGNILERFSAQQFPDLHSELNLSSLELGDSALYFCASRTEGWGTGELFFGEGSRLTVL.

The chain couples TRBV7-9 to TRBJ1-4, with D possibly TRBD1 on 6 matching bases. This CDR3 comprises 15 residues. V shed 1 base and J shed 5 bases, with 11 bases lying between them. Germline V CDR1 and CDR2: SEHNR, FQNEAQ (reference sequence). The CDR3 region is CASSLGQALNEKLFF. The CDR3 DNA reads TGTGCCAGCAGCTTAGGACAGGCGCTGAATGAAAAACTGTTTTTT.

The chain joins TRBV4-3 to TRBJ2-1; D not certain. The CDR3 is made up of 13 amino acids. Trimming took off 2 bases at V and 7 bases at J, with 9 bases between the two ends. CDR1 and CDR2 from the germline V gene are LGHNA and YSLEER. CDR3: CASSQLVRNEQFF. The CDR3 coding sequence is TGCGCCAGCAGCCAACTCGTACGGAATGAGCAGTTCTTC.

The V call is TRBV9, the J call TRBJ1-2, with 11 bases that match TRBD1. The CDR3 spans 16 residues. Germline CDR1 reads SGDLS; CDR2 reads YYNGEE. After removal of 2 bases from V and 5 bases from J, the junction contained 8 bases not matched to a gene. The CDR3: CASSVGGQGAGYGYTF. The CDR3 nucleotides read TGTGCCAGCAGCGTGGGTGGACAGGGGGCAGGATATGGCTACACCTTC.

The genes are TRBV28 and TRBJ2-7; D unclear. This CDR3 is 14 amino acids long. Looked up from germline, CDR1 is MDHEN and CDR2 is SYDVKM. Between the trimmed V and J ends, which lost 7 bases and 4 bases, there was a span of 17 bases. Here the CDR3 DNA reads TGTGCCAGCACCGACCCACGGCCCCCGTACGAGCAGTACTTC. It codes for CASTDPRPPYEQYF.

The chain is built from TRBV18 and TRBJ1-1, with no clear D. Germline CDR1 and CDR2: KGHSH and LQKENI. Trimming removed 5 bases from V and 0 bases from J, with 13 bases in between. CDR3 size: 15 residues. The CDR3 here is CASSERAGLNTEAFF. DNA for the CDR3: TGTGCCAGCTCAGAACGCGCAGGACTGAACACTGAAGCTTTCTTT.

The rearrangement uses TRBV4-2 and TRBJ1-5; D gene uncertain. The V gene's germline CDR1 is LGHNA and CDR2 YNFKEQ. Trimming cost V 1 base and J 3 bases, with 7 bases left between them. The CDR3 sequence is 14 residues long. The CDR3 bases are TGTGCCAGCAGCCAAGCGACACCCAATCAGCCCCAGCATTTT. This codes for CASSQATPNQPQHF.

The rearrangement links TRBV5-6 to TRBJ2-5; unclear D gene. This CDR3 region has 13 residues. V shed 0 bases and J shed 4 bases, with 7 bases lying between them. Germline V gives CDR1 SGHDT, CDR2 YYEEEE. CDR3 region: CASSLDVAETQYF. DNA of the CDR3: TGTGCCAGCAGCTTGGATGTAGCAGAGACCCAGTACTTC.

The J gene is TRBJ1-2, the V gene TRBV29-1; tentative D call: TRBD1 (6 bases). This CDR3 is built from 13 residues. Per germline, CDR1 SQVTM and CDR2 ANQGSEA. The ends were cut back, 3 bases at V and 6 bases at J, with 14 bases in the middle. CDR3 nucleotide sequence: TGCAGCGTTGAGGCACAGGGAAGCAATGGCTACACCTTC. This translates into CSVEAQGSNGYTF.

The chain is built from TRBV7-3 and TRBJ2-2; D not resolved. The V gene's germline CDR1 is SGHTA and CDR2 FQGTGA. V gave up 3 bases and J gave up 2 bases, with 10 bases separating them. The CDR3 spans 15 residues. CDR3 DNA sequence: TGTGCCAGCAGCTTGAGTGGCCGTAACACCGGGGAGCTGTTTTTT. It translates to CASSLSGRNTGELFF.

The chain recombines TRBV29-1 with TRBJ1-3; no reliable D call. The germline V gene has CDR1 SQVTM and CDR2 ANQGSEA. Trimming took off 4 bases at V and 7 bases at J, with 8 bases between the two ends. This CDR3 has 11 residues. DNA for the CDR3: TGCAGCGTTGCTCGCGGGAACACCATATATTTT. This translates into CSVARGNTIYF.

The chain links TRBV5-1 to TRBJ2-3; 10 bases line up with TRBD2. The CDR3 extends over 17 amino acids. Trimming at V came to 4 bases and at J to 0 bases, leaving 8 bases not matched to a gene. In germline, CDR1 is SGHRS, CDR2 YFSETQ. The CDR3 sequence: CASSQTLAGFSTDTQYF. The CDR3 DNA reads as TGCGCCAGCAGCCAGACACTAGCGGGGTTTAGCACAGATACGCAGTATTTT.

The chain recombines TRBV18 with TRBJ1-4, with a tentative D call TRBD1 (6 bases). This CDR3 has 14 amino acids. Germline values: CDR1 KGHSH, CDR2 LQKENI. Trimming pared 6 bases from V and 6 bases from J, leaving 14 bases between. Here the CDR3 reads CASSPDRSYEKLFF. CDR3 in DNA: TGTGCCAGCTCGCCGGACAGAAGTTATGAAAAACTGTTTTTT.

The V and J genes are TRBV11-2 and TRBJ2-5; weak D call: TRBD1 (5 bases). The V end lost 4 bases, the J end lost 5 bases, and 14 bases lay between the germline ends. The CDR3 totals 14 residues. The germline V gene has CDR1 SGHAT and CDR2 FQNNGV. The CDR3 is CASSSNWGAETQYF. CDR3 DNA sequence: TGTGCCAGCAGCTCAAATTGGGGCGCCGAGACCCAGTACTTC.

V is TRBV6-1 and J is TRBJ1-1; a possible D gene is TRBD1 (5 bases). The germline V and J ends were trimmed by 4 bases and 4 bases, with 16 bases remaining between them. The CDR3 loop spans 15 amino acids. Germline CDR1 and CDR2: MNHNS and SASEGT. CDR3 sequence: CASSVYSRGGTEAFF. The CDR3 nucleotides read TGTGCCAGCAGTGTCTACTCCCGGGGGGGCACTGAAGCTTTCTTT.

The CDR3 DNA reads as TGTGCCAGCAGCCCGCCCCCCGGGACAGCAACCGGGGAGCTGTTTTTT. This translates into CASSPPPGTATGELFF. V is TRBV5-4 and J is TRBJ2-2; 7 bases map to TRBD1. This CDR3 is 16 amino acids long. V lost 4 bases, J lost 5 bases, and 11 bases stayed unmatched. Germline assignment: CDR1 SGHNT and CDR2 YYREEE (reference sequence).

The V call is TRBV4-3, the J call TRBJ2-1; 10 bases are shared with TRBD2. Germline loops: CDR1 LGHNA, CDR2 YSLEER. The CDR3 totals 17 residues. Trimming took 2 bases from V and 0 from J; bases not matched to a gene: 4. CDR3 nucleotide sequence: TGCGCCAGCAGCCAATCCCCTAGCGGGAGCTCCTACAATGAGCAGTTCTTC. It yields the protein CASSQSPSGSSYNEQFF.

The chain joins TRBV5-1 to TRBJ2-6; no firm D call. Per the germline V gene, CDR1 is SGHRS and CDR2 is YFSETQ. V was trimmed by 0 bases and J by 1 base, leaving 11 bases between them. The CDR3 consists of 17 residues. CDR3: CASSLASLTSGANVLTF. CDR3 nucleotides: TGCGCCAGCAGCTTGGCTTCCCTAACGTCTGGGGCCAACGTCCTGACTTTC. Supplemented by reference TRBV5-1 and TRBJ2-6, the full variable domain reads KAGVTQTPRYLIKTRGQQVTLSCSPISGHRSVSWYQQTPGQGLQFLFEYFSETQRNKGNFPGRFSGRQFSNSRSEMNVSTLELGDSALYLCASSLASLTSGANVLTFGAGSRLTVL.

V usage is TRBV18 and J usage is TRBJ1-1; D perhaps matches TRBD1 (6 bases). The length of the CDR3 is 15 residues. CDR1 is KGHSH, CDR2 LQKENI, per germline. V lost 1 base to trimming and J lost 5 bases, with 14 bases between them. The CDR3 nucleotides read TGTGCCAGCTCACCACGAGGGGGGGAGGGAACTGAAGCTTTCTTT. It translates to CASSPRGGEGTEAFF. The full variable domain, with the rest looked up from reference TRBV18 and TRBJ1-1, is NAGVMQNPRHLVRRRGQEARLRCSPMKGHSHVYWYRQLPEEGLKFMVYLQKENIIDESGMPKERFSAEFPKEGPSILRIQQVVRGDSAAYFCASSPRGGEGTEAFFGQGTRLTVV.